A single TCR beta chain is shown here with its context. Its target is unknown. This sample includes further DNA sequences coding for the same CDR3. CDR1 is SNHLY and CDR2 is FYNNEI in the germline V gene. The CDR3 runs 12 residues. V dropped 6 bases and J dropped 3 bases, with 9 bases sitting between them. This entry is derived from a study of shared clonotypes between healthy human individuals. Study in general: Two women and three men aged 18 to 49 served as donors. Findings and caveats of the study: The generation probabilities recorded for non-shared clonotypes fell below those of clonotypes shared by all four donors.

The table came from immunoSEQ multiplex PCR; TCRdb's copy has only in-frame clones and leaves some out. The sample includes some 2,000,000 clones, 90% to 96% seen only once; the top ten take approximately 0.13%. The material sequenced was naive CD4+ T cells sorted from blood. Subset specified: CD45RA+ positively selected. This receptor was identified in a man between 18 and 35 years old in good health. The chain employs TRBV2 and TRBJ2-7, with D tentatively TRBD2 (6 bases). This CDR3 reads CASSPGSYEQYF. CDR3 bases: TGTGCCAGCAGCCCCGGGAGCTACGAGCAGTACTTC. The whole variable domain, remainder taken from reference TRBV2 and TRBJ2-7, is EPEVTQTPSHQVTQMGQEVILRCVPISNHLYFYWYRQILGQKVEFLVSFYNNEISEKSEIFDDQFSVERPDGSNFTLKIRSTKLEDSAMYFCASSPGSYEQYFGPGTRLTVT.